The clone carrying this T cell receptor (beta chain) has just a few counts. Antigen specificity is unknown. The data are from a study of T-cell memory formation after mild COVID-19. CDR1 is SGHRS and CDR2 is YFSETQ in the germline V gene. Trimming pared 3 bases from V and 6 bases from J, leaving 15 bases between. This CDR3 contains 15 residues. The TCR alpha and TCR beta cDNA libraries, bearing sample barcodes and UMIs, were generated by 5'RACE using constant-segment primers. TCRdb re-called the 5' RACE reads with MiXCR, one entry per CDR3 protein. The sample has some 300,000 distinct CDR3 sequences, 19% seen once. Findings and limits, study-wide: Mainly CM and EM harbored the contracting CD4+ clones; mainly EMRA harbored the CD8+ ones.

The clonotype was recovered from a man between 18 and 29 years old who had mild COVID-19 (a few samples of this study predate the infection). Cell type and time point are not known. The chain recombines TRBV5-1 with TRBJ2-2, with D possibly TRBD2 on 5 matching bases. Sequenced: PBMCs or a T cell subset sorted from them (not recorded which). For the CDR3, the DNA is TGCGCCAGCAGCTCCGGGGTGCTGCTCCCCGGGGAGCTGTTTTTT. It specifies CASSSGVLLPGELFF.